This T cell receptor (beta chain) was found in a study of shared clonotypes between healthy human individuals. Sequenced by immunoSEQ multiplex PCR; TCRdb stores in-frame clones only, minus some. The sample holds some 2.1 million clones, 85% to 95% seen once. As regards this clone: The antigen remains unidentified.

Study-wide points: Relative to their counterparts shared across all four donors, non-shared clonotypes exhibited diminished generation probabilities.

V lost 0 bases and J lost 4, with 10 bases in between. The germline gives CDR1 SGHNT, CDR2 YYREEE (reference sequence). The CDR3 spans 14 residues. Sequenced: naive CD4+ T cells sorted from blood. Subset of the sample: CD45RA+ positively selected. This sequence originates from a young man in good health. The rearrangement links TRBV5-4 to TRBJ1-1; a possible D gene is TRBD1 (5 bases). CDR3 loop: CASSLERGGTEAFF. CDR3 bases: TGTGCCAGCAGCTTGGAACGGGGGGGCACTGAAGCTTTCTTT.